Listed below are T cell receptor beta chains from one sample, sequenced in a study of blood T cell repertoires in COVID-19. Method: immunoSEQ multiplex PCR; TCRdb's copy keeps in-frame clones and lacks some. The table includes 100,000 to 120,000 clones, approximately 81% detected once. Sample: peripheral blood. The receptor set was obtained from a man aged 40-55 years with acute or convalescent COVID-19. The CDR3 runs from the conserved cysteine through the conserved F or W.

J | V | CDR3
TRBJ1-2 | TRBV7-9 | CASSLGLSIGLYGYTF
TRBJ2-2 | TRBV13 | CASSLVFRYGGANTGELFF
TRBJ1-1 | TRBV6-5 | CASSYDTMNTEAFF
TRBJ2-7 | TRBV12-3/TRBV12-4 | CASTDQAYEQYF
TRBJ1-4 | TRBV7-9 | CASSSPDRVVEKLFF
TRBJ2-3 | TRBV2 | CASSEGMSSGGSTDTQYF
TRBJ1-6 | TRBV6-6 | CASSVQGRNSPLHF
TRBJ1-3 | TRBV30 | CAWSPGQDTLGGNTIYF
TRBJ1-4 | TRBV18 | CASSPGTGRNEKLFF
TRBJ1-5 | TRBV5-4 | CASSRTGGKGNQPQHF
TRBJ2-2 | TRBV24-1 | CATSDLGQGGPGELFF
TRBJ1-4 | TRBV4-1 | CASSQVGEREKLFF
TRBJ1-4 | TRBV4-1 | CASSQDTFSRTGGPGVEKLFF
TRBJ2-1 | TRBV7-9 | CASSLGVAGGNNEQFF
TRBJ2-5 | TRBV6-6 | CASSYSAETQYF
TRBJ2-7 | TRBV6-9 | CASSWERGIYEQYF
TRBJ1-1 | TRBV3-1/TRBV3-2 | CASSPDTLPGTEAFF
TRBJ2-1 | TRBV2 | CAGTDGIQVQEQFF
TRBJ2-3 | TRBV5-1 | CASSLVAGPMDTQYF
TRBJ2-2 | TRBV7-2 | CASSYPGQDDSGELFF
TRBJ1-6 | TRBV13 | CASSPTPDGGSPLHF
TRBJ2-1 | TRBV4-1 | CASSPTSPSEQFF
TRBJ2-2 | TRBV4-1 | CASSQVQESTGELFF
TRBJ1-2 | TRBV6-5 | CASSSGQGVLNYGYTF
TRBJ1-5 | TRBV12-3/TRBV12-4 | CASSLQGNQPQHF
TRBJ1-1 | TRBV6-5 | CASSYHQGLVNTEAFF
TRBJ1-2 | TRBV7-3 | CASSLGRGYGYTF
TRBJ2-3 | TRBV27 | CASSFTSGALSTDTQYF
TRBJ1-4 | TRBV27 | CASSLGGVRDEKLFF
TRBJ1-3 | TRBV19 | CASKLAGQELSGNTIYF
TRBJ1-6 | TRBV7-3 | CASSSDTNNSPLHF
TRBJ1-2 | TRBV6-5 | CASSSGGGYTF
TRBJ2-7 | TRBV7-2 | CASSPTPTETYEQYF
TRBJ2-5 | TRBV12-3/TRBV12-4 | CATARQGQETQYF
TRBJ2-1 | TRBV7-9 | CASSLGLAGGLYNEQFF
TRBJ2-7 | TRBV28 | CASSVSGQGAGEQYF
TRBJ1-5 | TRBV4-1 | CASSHLTGTQPQHF
TRBJ1-2 | TRBV7-2 | CASSLVGQGAYGYTF
TRBJ2-7 | TRBV2 | CASRRVQGARDEQYF
TRBJ2-3 | TRBV19 | CASKTGGQDTQYF
TRBJ2-2 | TRBV9 | CASSLAGTGGTGELFF
TRBJ1-2 | TRBV20-1 | CSAIDGASYYGYTF
TRBJ1-6 | TRBV7-9 | CASSRTGENSPLHF
TRBJ2-7 | TRBV4-1 | CANTQQVPPNEQYF
TRBJ1-2 | TRBV12-3/TRBV12-4 | CALGRGNYGYTF
TRBJ2-1 | TRBV24-1 | CATSDSWGDRGWNEQFF